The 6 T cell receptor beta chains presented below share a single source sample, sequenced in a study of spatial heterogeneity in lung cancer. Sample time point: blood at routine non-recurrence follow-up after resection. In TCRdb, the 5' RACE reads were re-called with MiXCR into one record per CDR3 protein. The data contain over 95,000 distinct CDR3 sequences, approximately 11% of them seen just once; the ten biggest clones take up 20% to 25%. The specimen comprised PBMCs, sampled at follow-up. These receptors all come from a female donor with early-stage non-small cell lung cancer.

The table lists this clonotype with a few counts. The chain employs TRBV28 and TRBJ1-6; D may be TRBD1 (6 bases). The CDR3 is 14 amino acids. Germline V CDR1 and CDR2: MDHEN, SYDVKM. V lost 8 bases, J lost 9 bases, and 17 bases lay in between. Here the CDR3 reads CASLSEGVLSPLHF. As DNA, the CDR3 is TGTGCCAGCCTCTCAGAGGGGGTTCTTTCACCCCTCCACTTT.

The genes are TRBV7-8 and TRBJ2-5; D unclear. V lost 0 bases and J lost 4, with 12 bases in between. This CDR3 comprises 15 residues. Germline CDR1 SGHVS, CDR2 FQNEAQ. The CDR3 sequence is CASSLARSLGETQYF. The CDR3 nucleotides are TGTGCCAGCAGCTTAGCGAGGTCCCTGGGAGAGACCCAGTACTTC.

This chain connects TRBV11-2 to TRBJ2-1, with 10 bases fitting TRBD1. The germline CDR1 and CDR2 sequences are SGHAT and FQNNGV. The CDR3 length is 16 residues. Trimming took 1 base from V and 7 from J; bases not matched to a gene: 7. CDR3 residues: CASSLGRDRGLNEQFF. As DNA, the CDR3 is TGTGCCAGCAGCTTAGGCCGGGACAGGGGTCTAAATGAGCAGTTCTTC. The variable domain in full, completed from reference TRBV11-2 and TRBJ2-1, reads EAGVAQSPRYKIIEKRQSVAFWCNPISGHATLYWYQQILGQGPKLLIQFQNNGVVDDSQLPKDRFSAERLKGVDSTLKIQPAKLEDSAVYLCASSLGRDRGLNEQFFGPGTRLTVL.

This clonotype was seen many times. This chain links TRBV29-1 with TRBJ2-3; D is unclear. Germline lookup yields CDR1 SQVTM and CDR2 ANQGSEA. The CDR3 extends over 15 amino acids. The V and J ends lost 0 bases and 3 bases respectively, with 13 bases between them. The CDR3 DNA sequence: TGCAGCGTTGAAGATCCCTATAAAGGGACAGATACGCAGTATTTT. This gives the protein CSVEDPYKGTDTQYF.

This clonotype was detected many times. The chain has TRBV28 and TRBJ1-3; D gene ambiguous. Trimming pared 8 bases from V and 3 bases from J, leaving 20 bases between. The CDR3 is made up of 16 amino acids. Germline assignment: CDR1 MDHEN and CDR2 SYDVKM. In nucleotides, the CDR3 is TGTGCCAGCCAAAAACTCTCCCTTCGTGATGGAAACACCATATATTTT. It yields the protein CASQKLSLRDGNTIYF.

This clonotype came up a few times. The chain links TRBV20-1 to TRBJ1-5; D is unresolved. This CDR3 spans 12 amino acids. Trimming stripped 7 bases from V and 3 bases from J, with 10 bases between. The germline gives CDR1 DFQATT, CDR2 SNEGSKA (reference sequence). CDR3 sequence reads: CSVQNSNQPQHF. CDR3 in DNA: TGCAGTGTTCAGAATTCCAATCAGCCCCAGCATTTT.